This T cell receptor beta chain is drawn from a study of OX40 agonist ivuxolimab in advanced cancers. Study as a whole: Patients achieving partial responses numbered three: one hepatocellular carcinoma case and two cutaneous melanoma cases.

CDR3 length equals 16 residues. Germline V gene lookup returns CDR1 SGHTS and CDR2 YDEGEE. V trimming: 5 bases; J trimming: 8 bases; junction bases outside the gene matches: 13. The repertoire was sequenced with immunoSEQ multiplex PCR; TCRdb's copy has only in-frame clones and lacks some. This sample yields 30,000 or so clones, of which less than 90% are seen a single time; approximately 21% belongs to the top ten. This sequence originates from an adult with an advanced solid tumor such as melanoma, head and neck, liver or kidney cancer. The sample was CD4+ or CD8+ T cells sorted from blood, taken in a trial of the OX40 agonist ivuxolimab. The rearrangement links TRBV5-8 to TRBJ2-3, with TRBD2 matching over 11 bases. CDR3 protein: CASRPGTSGLRGTQYF. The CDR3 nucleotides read TGTGCCAGCAGACCCGGGACTAGCGGTCTTCGGGGTACGCAGTATTTT.